The 27 T cell receptor beta chains presented below share a single source sample, sequenced in a study of siplizumab effects on memory and regulatory T cells. The data were produced by immunoSEQ multiplex PCR, yet TCRdb's version contains in-frame clones alone and is incomplete. Here the sample spans about 110,000 clones, about 92% being singletons. Sample: CD4+ T cells sorted from blood. The receptors were gathered from a human donor in good health.

CDR3 in amino acids: CASSPLPLWTGGSGANVLTF. In DNA form, the CDR3 reads TGTGCCAGCTCACCGCTTCCTCTGTGGACAGGGGGCAGTGGGGCCAACGTCCTGACTTTC. V gene TRBV18 combines with J gene TRBJ2-6; 11 bases fit TRBD1. The CDR3 is 20 amino acids. Germline CDR1 KGHSH, CDR2 LQKENI. The V gene end was trimmed by 3 bases and the J gene end by 3 bases; junction bases not matched to a gene: 13.

Here the CDR3 reads CSVETPQRLHEQFF. In DNA form, the CDR3 reads TGCAGCGTTGAAACCCCCCAGCGTTTGCATGAGCAGTTCTTC. The rearrangement joins TRBV29-1 to TRBJ2-1; D gene unclear. Trimming removed 2 bases at V and 8 bases at J, with 16 bases between. The V gene's germline CDR1 is SQVTM and CDR2 ANQGSEA. CDR3 length equals 14 residues.

The chain combines TRBV2 with TRBJ2-7, with TRBD2 as a possible D gene (6 bases). The germline gives CDR1 SNHLY, CDR2 FYNNEI. Trimming left V 3 bases short and J 0 bases short, with 9 bases between. This CDR3 is built from 14 residues. The CDR3 nucleotides read TGTGCCAGCAGTGAGCCTAGCGCCTCCTACGAGCAGTACTTC. Translating gives CASSEPSASYEQYF.

The V call is TRBV19, the J call TRBJ1-4, with D unresolved. The germline V gene has CDR1 LNHDA and CDR2 SQIVND (reference sequence). V lost 11 bases and J lost 6, with 25 bases in between. The CDR3 spans 16 residues. This chain's CDR3 is CAESPGTDLGYEKLFF. In DNA, the CDR3 is TGTGCCGAAAGCCCGGGAACCGATCTGGGTTATGAAAAACTGTTTTTT.

The CDR3 DNA reads as TGTGCCTGGACCCATCGGGACAGGGATGGAAACACCATATATTTT. Translated: CAWTHRDRDGNTIYF. The chain uses TRBV30 and TRBJ1-3; 9 bases map to TRBD1. Germline values: CDR1 GTSNPN, CDR2 SVGIG (reference sequence). This CDR3 comprises 15 residues. J gave up 3 bases and V 4 bases, and 7 bases lay outside the gene matches.

J is TRBJ2-3 and V is TRBV6-1; D remains unclear. Per germline, CDR1 MNHNS and CDR2 SASEGT. The ends were cut back, 0 bases at V and 4 bases at J, with 14 bases in the middle. This CDR3 has 16 residues. The CDR3 DNA follows: TGTGCCAGCAGTGAAGCGTATCCACTATCGGCAGATACGCAGTATTTT. Its protein product is CASSEAYPLSADTQYF.

This clone has only one observation. A read error may account for a junction end that differs from germline. The V gene is TRBV11-1, the J gene TRBJ2-3, with 10 nucleotides matching TRBD2. Germline CDR1 reads SGHAT; CDR2 reads FQDESV (reference sequence). The CDR3 runs to 14 residues. CDR3 nucleotide sequence: TGTGCCAGCAGCGTAGCGGGAGGTCCAGATACGCAGTATTTT. Protein: CASSVAGGPDTQYF.

As to this clone: The identical CDR3 is also encoded by other nucleotide sequences in the sample. The gene calls are TRBV27 and TRBJ1-2; 9 bases map to TRBD1. The CDR3 totals 15 residues. The ends lost 5 bases at V and 5 bases at J; junction bases unmatched: 9. Germline V CDR1 and CDR2: MNHEY, SMNVEV (reference sequence). CDR3 sequence: CASSPRGTGKYGYTF. The CDR3 DNA reads TGTGCCAGCAGTCCCCGGGGGACAGGGAAGTATGGCTACACCTTC.

The rearrangement uses TRBV7-8 and TRBJ1-1; D possibly corresponds to TRBD1 (5 bases). V lost 2 bases and J 0 bases, leaving 13 bases between the germline ends. CDR1 is SGHVS, CDR2 FQNEAQ, per germline. The CDR3 spans 16 residues. For the CDR3, the DNA is TGTGCCAGCAGCTTAAGGGGAACCTACATGAACACTGAAGCTTTCTTT. As protein: CASSLRGTYMNTEAFF.

The chain links TRBV4-2 to TRBJ1-1; maybe TRBD1 (5 bases). Trimming pared 8 bases from V and 4 bases from J, leaving 20 bases between. The CDR3 consists of 15 residues. Looked up from germline, CDR1 is LGHNA and CDR2 is YNFKEQ. The CDR3 DNA reads as TGTGCCAGCCAAATAGGACATACAGCGAGCACTGAAGCTTTCTTT. The encoded protein is CASQIGHTASTEAFF.

The V call is TRBV19, the J call TRBJ1-2, with TRBD1 matching over 9 bases. V trimming: 4 bases; J trimming: 2 bases; junction bases outside the gene matches: 5. From germline, CDR1 is LNHDA and CDR2 SQIVND (reference sequence). There are 15 residues in the CDR3. The CDR3 here is CASSTPGTGNYGYTF. Written as DNA, the CDR3 is TGTGCCAGTAGTACGCCCGGGACAGGGAACTATGGCTACACCTTC.

This chain connects TRBV6-5 to TRBJ1-4; D uncertain. CDR1 is MNHEY, CDR2 SVGAGI, per germline. The CDR3 length is 14 residues. With 1 base removed from V and 8 bases from J, the gap between germline ends came to 11 bases. This CDR3 is CASSYYPREEKLFF. CDR3 bases: TGTGCCAGCAGTTACTACCCCCGGGAGGAAAAACTGTTTTTT.

Turning to this clone: Compared with germline, one end of the junction differs, possibly owing to a read error. This chain connects TRBV5-6 to TRBJ2-7; 7 nucleotides agree with TRBD2. This CDR3 region has 12 residues. CDR1 and CDR2 from the germline V gene are SGHDT and YYEEEE. Here the CDR3 reads CASRLGGSEQYF. DNA for the CDR3: TGTGCCAGCCGCTTGGGCGGGAGCGAGCAGTACTTC.

This clone has just a few counts. CDR3: CASSPRREQYF. As DNA, the CDR3 is TGTGCCAGCAGTCCTCGACGCGAGCAGTACTTC. The V and J genes are TRBV6-1 and TRBJ2-7; no firm D call. The V gene lost 5 bases and the J gene lost 6 bases, with 8 bases spanning the gap. This CDR3 spans 11 amino acids. Germline lookup yields CDR1 MNHNS and CDR2 SASEGT.

V is TRBV11-2 and J is TRBJ2-7; the match to TRBD2 covers 11 bases. Germline CDR1 SGHAT, CDR2 FQNNGV. After removal of 5 bases from V and 6 bases from J, the junction contained 6 bases not matched to a gene. This CDR3 comprises 14 residues. CDR3 coding DNA: TGTGCCAGCAGCAAACTAGCGGGAGCGGGCGAGCAGTACTTC. As protein: CASSKLAGAGEQYF.

The count of this clone is one. The V and J genes are TRBV5-1 and TRBJ2-5; 7 bases match TRBD1. V gave up 4 bases and J gave up 3 bases; unmatched junction bases: 9. This CDR3 has 15 residues. Germline V gene data show CDR1 as SGHRS and CDR2 as YFSETQ. DNA for the CDR3: TGCGCCAGCAGCACATCCGGGACAGTCGAAGAGACCCAGTACTTC. Its protein is CASSTSGTVEETQYF.

The chain combines TRBV5-4 with TRBJ2-7, with a tentative D call TRBD1 (6 bases). The CDR3 contains 16 residues. The V end lost 0 bases, the J end lost 0 bases, and 13 bases lay between the germline ends. Germline lookup yields CDR1 SGHNT and CDR2 YYREEE (reference sequence). CDR3 residues: CASSLADSTGSYEQYF. In DNA, the CDR3 is TGTGCCAGCAGCTTGGCCGACTCGACAGGCTCCTACGAGCAGTACTTC.

In its sample, this clone was seen once. DNA of the CDR3: TGTGCCAGCAGCGTAGCTACAGGGGGCATCTCTGAGACCCAGTACTTC. This translates into CASSVATGGISETQYF. V usage is TRBV9 and J usage is TRBJ2-5, with TRBD1 matching 9 bases. Trimming at V came to 0 bases and at J to 5 bases, leaving 8 bases not matched to a gene. There are 16 residues in the CDR3. Germline CDR1 and CDR2: SGDLS and YYNGEE.

The chain employs TRBV6-4 and TRBJ1-6, with 8 nucleotides matching TRBD1. The CDR3 has 18 amino acids. Germline values: CDR1 MRHNA, CDR2 SNTAGT. V shed 6 bases, J shed 0 bases, and the junction held 10 bases outside the gene matches. Here the CDR3 DNA reads TGTGCCAGCAGGACCCCCCGACAGGGGAGCTCCTATAATTCACCCCTCCACTTT. Protein product: CASRTPRQGSSYNSPLHF.

The chain is built from TRBV6-4 and TRBJ1-1; D uncertain. From germline, CDR1 is MRHNA and CDR2 SNTAGT. The V and J ends lost 5 bases and 1 base respectively, with 8 bases between them. This CDR3 is 13 amino acids long. CDR3 region: CASSQRANTEAFF. As DNA, the CDR3 is TGTGCCAGCAGTCAGCGAGCGAACACTGAAGCTTTCTTT.

This chain joins TRBV7-3 and TRBJ1-2; D uncertain. The V gene's germline CDR1 is SGHTA and CDR2 FQGTGA. The CDR3 runs 12 residues. V was pared by 4 bases and J by 9 bases, with 12 bases between. CDR3: CASSSAYRRYTF. The CDR3 bases are TGTGCCAGCAGCTCGGCCTATAGGCGCTACACCTTC. Full variable domain (remainder filled in from reference TRBV7-3 and TRBJ1-2): GAGVSQTPSNKVTEKGKYVELRCDPISGHTALYWYRQSLGQGPEFLIYFQGTGAADDSGLPNDRFFAVRPEGSVSTLKIQRTERGDSAVYLCASSSAYRRYTFGSGTRLTVV.

The V call is TRBV18, the J call TRBJ2-7; 10 nucleotides agree with TRBD2. Germline lookup yields CDR1 KGHSH and CDR2 LQKENI. The V and J ends lost 3 bases and 5 bases, in that order; junction bases with no gene match: 10. This CDR3 contains 16 residues. The CDR3 DNA follows: TGTGCCAGCTCACCTAGGCAGCCGGGACTAGCGAACGAGCAGTACTTC. Amino acids: CASSPRQPGLANEQYF.

This clone was seen more than once but under ten times. J is TRBJ1-5 and V is TRBV6-1, with D perhaps TRBD1 (5 bases). Between the trimmed V and J ends, which lost 2 bases and 1 base, there was a span of 9 bases. This CDR3 is 15 amino acids long. The V gene's germline CDR1 is MNHNS and CDR2 SASEGT. CDR3 protein: CASSEWGGSNQPQHF. Here the CDR3 DNA reads TGTGCCAGCAGTGAATGGGGGGGAAGCAATCAGCCCCAGCATTTT.

The genes are TRBV7-9 and TRBJ2-7; no clear D. The CDR3 has 11 residues. V lost 5 bases and J lost 8, with 10 bases in between. Germline CDR1 and CDR2: SEHNR and FQNEAQ (reference sequence). The CDR3 is CASSPQTKQYF. The CDR3 nucleotides are TGTGCCAGCAGCCCCCAAACTAAGCAGTACTTC.

The genes are TRBV6-8 and TRBJ1-5, with 8 bases identical to TRBD1. The V gene end was trimmed by 5 bases and the J gene end by 2 bases; junction bases not matched to a gene: 5. CDR1 and CDR2 (germline): MNHGY, SAAAGT. This CDR3 comprises 15 residues. CDR3 region: CASSRWTGCNQPQHF. CDR3 coding DNA: TGTGCCAGCAGTCGCTGGACAGGGTGCAATCAGCCCCAGCATTTT.

The chain combines TRBV6-5 with TRBJ1-3; unclear D gene. The V gene lost 6 bases and the J gene lost 2 bases, with 14 bases spanning the gap. CDR1 MNHEY and CDR2 SVGAGI come from the germline V gene. This CDR3 is 15 amino acids long. CDR3 in amino acids: CASRSLGFAGNTIYF. The CDR3 region has the DNA TGTGCCAGCAGGTCATTGGGATTCGCTGGAAACACCATATATTTT.

The chain recombines TRBV18 with TRBJ2-5; 12 bases align to TRBD2. The CDR3 runs to 17 residues. CDR1 is KGHSH and CDR2 is LQKENI in the germline V gene. With V trimmed by 2 bases and J by 2 bases, 6 bases remained unmatched. Here the CDR3 DNA reads TGTGCCAGCTCACCATTCCCGACTAGCGGGGGACAAGAGACCCAGTACTTC. Protein: CASSPFPTSGGQETQYF.